The rows below give T cell receptor beta chains drawn from one sample of a study of OX40 agonist ivuxolimab in advanced cancers. The repertoire was sequenced with immunoSEQ multiplex PCR; TCRdb's copy has only in-frame clones and lacks some. The table includes 70,000 or so clones, about 83% detected once. Sequencing used CD4+ or CD8+ T cells sorted from blood, obtained in a trial of the OX40 agonist ivuxolimab. These receptors all stem from an adult with an advanced solid tumor such as melanoma, head and neck, liver or kidney cancer. The CDR3 runs from the conserved cysteine through the conserved F or W. The D gene is left open where the match is weak. Clone size is not always given. Where it is, it says once, few, many or a class for expanded clones.

V gene	J gene	clone size	D gene	CDR3 length	CDR3 protein	CDR3 DNA
TRBV7-2	TRBJ2-3	.	.	14	CASTVSYDVDTQYF	TGTGCCAGCACGGTTAGTTATGACGTGGATACGCAGTATTTT
TRBV7-3	TRBJ2-5	.	.	13	CASSNGVEGTQYF	TGTGCCAGCAGCAATGGGGTAGAAGGGACCCAGTACTTC
TRBV7-9	TRBJ2-3	.	TRBD2	14	CASTLGGGADTQYF	TGTGCCAGCACCCTCGGGGGGGGCGCAGATACGCAGTATTTT
TRBV7-9	TRBJ1-4	.	.	15	CASSQNRVRNEKLFF	TGTGCCAGCAGCCAAAACAGGGTTCGCAATGAAAAACTGTTTTTT
TRBV7-2	TRBJ2-1	few	TRBD1	16	CASSPQGAASYNEQFF	TGTGCCAGCAGCCCACAGGGGGCTGCCTCCTACAATGAGCAGTTCTTC
TRBV10-3	TRBJ2-7	.	.	16	CAIMRGQNLERGEQYF	TGTGCCATCATGAGGGGACAGAACTTGGAGCGGGGCGAGCAGTACTTC
TRBV6-1	TRBJ2-1	.	.	15	CASSERLLGGHEQFF	TGTGCCAGCAGTGAAAGACTCCTGGGGGGGCATGAGCAGTTCTTC
TRBV6-5	TRBJ2-7	.	TRBD2	14	CASKSSGDSYEQYF	TGTGCCAGCAAGAGTAGCGGGGACTCCTACGAGCAGTACTTC
TRBV30	TRBJ2-7	.	TRBD1	20	CAWSEIRPGQNRDRDHEQYF	TGTGCCTGGAGTGAAATCCGGCCGGGACAGAACCGGGACAGGGACCACGAGCAGTACTTC
TRBV7-2	TRBJ2-2	once	.	13	CASSLISAGELFF	TGTGCCAGCAGCTTAATTTCCGCCGGGGAGCTGTTTTTT
TRBV18	TRBJ1-2	.	.	16	CASSPLPGRRNYGYTF	TGTGCCAGCTCACCACTACCGGGACGGCGGAACTATGGCTACACCTTC
TRBV4-2	TRBJ2-2	.	.	13	CASSQELTGELFF	TGTGCCAGCAGCCAAGAACTCACCGGGGAGCTGTTTTTT
TRBV9	TRBJ1-3	.	.	14	CASSPGVAGNTIYF	TGTGCCAGCAGCCCGGGGGTGGCTGGAAACACCATATATTTT
TRBV5-1	TRBJ2-2	.	.	14	CASSLRTVTGELFF	TGCGCCAGCAGCTTGCGGACAGTCACCGGGGAGCTGTTTTTT
TRBV29-1	TRBJ2-7	.	.	10	CSVGVYEQYF	TGCAGCGTTGGTGTGTACGAGCAGTACTTC
TRBV25-1	TRBJ1-2	.	TRBD1	15	CASKTGGSWSYGYTF	TGTGCCAGCAAAACAGGGGGCTCATGGAGTTATGGCTACACCTTC
TRBV7-2	TRBJ1-5	.	TRBD1	14	CASSRDRVGQPQHF	TGTGCCAGCAGCCGGGACAGGGTAGGTCAGCCCCAGCATTTT
TRBV7-3	TRBJ1-1	few	.	14	CASSLMPGNTEAFF	TGTGCCAGCAGCTTAATGCCAGGGAACACTGAAGCTTTCTTT
TRBV5-6	TRBJ1-2	once	TRBD1	15	CASSLAQGAMSGYTF	TGTGCCAGCAGCTTGGCGCAGGGGGCTATGAGTGGCTACACCTTC
TRBV30	TRBJ1-2	.	.	14	CAWRWAGAPYGYTF	TGTGCCTGGAGGTGGGCGGGGGCGCCCTATGGCTACACCTTC
TRBV7-2	TRBJ2-3	.	TRBD2	16	CASSPPRGLAADTQYF	TGTGCCAGCAGCCCCCCACGAGGACTAGCGGCAGATACGCAGTATTTT
TRBV10-3	TRBJ1-2	.	.	15	CAISETVLANYGYTF	TGTGCCATCAGTGAGACTGTTTTGGCTAACTATGGCTACACCTTC
TRBV28	TRBJ1-1	.	.	14	CASSKTRGNTEAFF	TGTGCCAGCAGTAAGACTAGGGGAAACACTGAAGCTTTCTTT
TRBV30	TRBJ1-5	.	TRBD1	14	CAWGEGAVNQPQHF	TGTGCCTGGGGGGAGGGGGCCGTCAATCAGCCCCAGCATTTT
TRBV28	TRBJ2-5	.	.	9	CAPEETQYF	TGTGCCCCCGAGGAGACCCAGTACTTC
TRBV10-3	TRBJ1-1	few	.	14	CAISESGENTEAFF	TGTGCCATCAGTGAGTCGGGGGAAAACACTGAAGCTTTCTTT
TRBV2	TRBJ2-3	once	.	15	CASRGQFSHTDTQYF	TGTGCCAGCAGAGGACAGTTCTCCCACACAGATACGCAGTATTTT
TRBV30	TRBJ2-3	.	.	12	CAWSAMPDTQYF	TGTGCCTGGAGTGCCATGCCAGATACGCAGTATTTT
TRBV7-2	TRBJ2-1	.	TRBD2	14	CASSLGRGSYEQFF	TGTGCCAGCAGCTTAGGGCGCGGGAGCTATGAGCAGTTCTTC
TRBV7-7	TRBJ2-3	once	TRBD1	15	CASSSGQGVRDTQYF	TGTGCCAGCAGTTCCGGACAGGGGGTTAGAGATACGCAGTATTTT
TRBV9	TRBJ2-1	.	.	13	CASSRRDYNEQFF	TGTGCCAGCAGCCGGAGGGATTACAATGAGCAGTTCTTC
TRBV4-2	TRBJ2-2	.	.	15	CASSQVTGNLAELFF	TGTGCCAGCAGCCAAGTCACGGGCAACCTGGCGGAGCTGTTTTTT
TRBV7-2	TRBJ1-3	once	.	14	CASSLVGAGNTIYF	TGTGCCAGCAGCTTAGTCGGGGCTGGAAACACCATATATTTT
TRBV7-2	TRBJ2-3	.	TRBD1	15	CASNKRTGSTDTQYF	TGTGCCAGCAACAAACGGACAGGGTCGACCGATACGCAGTATTTT
TRBV5-1	TRBJ2-2	.	.	16	CASSWRTAGDTGELFF	TGCGCCAGCAGCTGGCGGACGGCCGGGGACACCGGGGAGCTGTTTTTT
TRBV7-2	TRBJ2-3	.	.	15	CASSLNRDLSDTQYF	TGTGCCAGCAGCCTAAACAGGGATCTTTCAGATACGCAGTATTTT
TRBV9	TRBJ2-7	.	.	14	CASSKGVALYEQYF	TGTGCCAGCAGCAAGGGGGTTGCACTCTACGAGCAGTACTTC
TRBV2	TRBJ1-2	.	.	15	CASSERGGAHYGYTF	TGTGCCAGCAGTGAAAGAGGAGGCGCGCACTATGGCTACACCTTC
TRBV7-9	TRBJ1-1	few	.	14	CASSRLGTNTEAFF	TGTGCCAGCAGCCGCTTAGGGACCAACACTGAAGCTTTCTTT
TRBV27	TRBJ2-3	.	TRBD2	16	CASSPTKAGASDTQYF	TGTGCCAGCAGTCCCACGAAGGCGGGAGCGAGTGATACGCAGTATTTT
TRBV19	TRBJ1-2	.	TRBD1	17	CASTRGDGTGESNGYTF	TGTGCCAGTACCCGGGGGGACGGGACAGGGGAAAGTAACGGCTACACCTTC
TRBV6-1	TRBJ2-7	.	.	11	CASSELDEQYF	TGTGCCAGCAGTGAATTGGACGAGCAGTACTTC
TRBV6-4	TRBJ1-2	once	.	18	CASSDPQGTPGTNYGYTF	TGTGCCAGCAGTGACCCACAGGGAACCCCTGGAACTAACTATGGCTACACCTTC
TRBV4-1	TRBJ2-5	.	.	15	CASSQGGVTRGTQYF	TGCGCCAGCAGCCAGGGTGGTGTAACGAGGGGGACCCAGTACTTC
TRBV2	TRBJ1-2	.	.	17	CASSEATGYRGRAGYTF	TGTGCCAGCAGTGAAGCGACGGGATATAGGGGTAGGGCTGGCTACACCTTC
TRBV5-5	TRBJ1-1	.	.	13	CASSSGGLTEAFF	TGTGCCAGCAGCTCTGGTGGGCTCACTGAAGCTTTCTTT
TRBV29-1	TRBJ1-2	.	.	15	CSVEVGGLSPHGYTF	TGCAGCGTTGAAGTCGGGGGGTTGAGCCCACACGGCTACACCTTC
TRBV7-2	TRBJ1-2	.	.	13	CASSLARQSGYTF	TGTGCCAGCAGCTTAGCGCGGCAGTCTGGCTACACCTTC
TRBV7-3	TRBJ1-6	.	TRBD1	15	CASSLTGQGGSPLHF	TGTGCCAGCAGCCTAACGGGACAGGGGGGTTCACCCCTCCACTTT
TRBV30	TRBJ2-4	few	.	13	CAWSTGDGNIQYF	TGTGCCTGGAGTACTGGAGACGGAAACATTCAGTACTTC
TRBV6-1	TRBJ1-5	.	TRBD1	16	CASSGAGTGGLEPQHF	TGTGCCAGCAGTGGGGCTGGGACAGGGGGCCTGGAGCCCCAGCATTTT
TRBV20-1	TRBJ2-7	.	.	10	CSASRDRQYF	TGCAGTGCTAGTCGGGACCGGCAGTACTTC